This T cell receptor (beta chain) was found in a study of T-cell memory formation after mild COVID-19 (dated by TCRdb to the early 2020s). Study-level background: TCR sequence clusters from the two donors were found to be largely donor specific. Two young, previously healthy adult volunteers made up the cohort, one male and one female. Longitudinal TCRalpha and TCRbeta repertoire sequencing tracked T-cell clones expanding and contracting after mild COVID-19 in a couple of donors. Beyond this particular receptor, the publication reports: Only two mild cases were covered in the study, and larger cohorts including severe cases with pre-infection samples were considered necessary. Contracting CD4+ clones were located mainly in the CM and EM memory subsets, whereas CD8+ clones were found to be enriched in EMRA. Clones that contracted from day 15 to 85 showed balanced CD4/CD8 phenotypes, whereas a second wave of clones that expanded from day 15 to 37 leaned towards CD4+. Some responding clones were found in pre-infection memory, which suggests that pre-existing cross-reactive memory T cells took part in the SARS-CoV-2 response. SARS-CoV-2 specificity of the second-wave clones peaking on day 37 was not confirmed.

Data came from an Illumina NovaSeq 6000. TCRalpha and TCRbeta cDNA libraries were built by 5'RACE with constant-segment primers, adding sample barcodes and unique molecular identifiers. Trizol reagent was used to extract RNA from every sample. Amplification of the libraries took two PCR steps, and the second step added a second sample barcode plus Illumina TruSeq adapters. The libraries were sequenced on an Illumina NovaSeq using 2 x 150 bp paired-end reads. The authors' pipeline ran thus. With migec v1.2.7, reads were demultiplexed and then collapsed into UMI-guided consensus sequences. With mixcr v2.1.11, UMI consensuses were aligned to TRA and TRB V and J templates and assembled into clonotypes. A clonotype was counted as expanded or contracted only if both edgeR and NoisET called the change significant, with noise models trained on biological replicates. For edgeR calls, the cutoffs were a false discovery rate-adjusted p below 0.01 and a log2 fold-change threshold of 1. As an exploratory analysis of dynamics, max-normalized trajectories of the 1000 most abundant clonotypes were examined by PCA with hierarchical clustering. The CD4 or CD8 phenotype of responding clones was assigned using the separately sequenced CD4+ and CD8+ repertoires. TCRdb trimmed public reads at Q25 via fastp, called clones via MiXCR and kept in-frame beta chains. Each entry merges the rows of one CDR3 protein and shows their most common DNA and genes. It is TCRdb's table, rather than the study itself, that gives the V and J calls and clone size. The sample has hundreds of thousands of distinct CDR3 sequences on record, approximately 27% of them singletons. The top ten clonotypes cover less than 15% of the sample.

Ficoll-Paque density gradient centrifugation was the method used to isolate PBMCs. Note on this clonotype: No antigen is known for it. No base quality values were provided; no much bigger clone lies one nucleotide off.

From the cysteine up to the phenylalanine, the CDR3 has a length of 13 residues. Only CDR3 DNA is held: 39 bases, read in frame from base 1. V sheds 5 bases and J sheds 4 bases, leaving 11 bases between their ends. This sequence originates from an adult woman who had mild COVID-19 (a few samples of this study predate the infection). The sample titles of this study are shuffled in the database, so cell type and time point are left out; the donor was told from shared clones. The rearranged chain carries TRBV12-3 or TRBV12-4 and TRBJ1-2; 5 matching bases give a weak D call of TRBD1. Material: PBMCs or a T cell subset sorted from them (not recorded which). The DNA is TGTGCCAGCAGTCGGGGACGGTCCTATGGCTACACCTTC. Its translation is CASSRGRSYGYTF.